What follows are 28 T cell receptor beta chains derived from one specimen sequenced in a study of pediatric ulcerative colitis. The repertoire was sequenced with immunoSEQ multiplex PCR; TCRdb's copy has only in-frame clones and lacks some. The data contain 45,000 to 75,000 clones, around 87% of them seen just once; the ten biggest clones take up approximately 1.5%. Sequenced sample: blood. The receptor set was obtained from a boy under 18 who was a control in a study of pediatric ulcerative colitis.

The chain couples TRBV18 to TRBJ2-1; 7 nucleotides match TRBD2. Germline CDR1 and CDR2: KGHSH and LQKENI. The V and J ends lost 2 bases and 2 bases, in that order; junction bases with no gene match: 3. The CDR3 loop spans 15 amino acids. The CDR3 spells CASSPTAGTYNEQFF. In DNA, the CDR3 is TGTGCCAGCTCACCAACAGCGGGGACCTACAATGAGCAGTTCTTC.

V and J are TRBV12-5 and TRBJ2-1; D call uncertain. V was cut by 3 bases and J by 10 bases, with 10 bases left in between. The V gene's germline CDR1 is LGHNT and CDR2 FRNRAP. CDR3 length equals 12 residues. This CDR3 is CASGFNRREQFF. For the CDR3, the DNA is TGTGCTAGTGGTTTTAACAGACGCGAGCAGTTCTTC.

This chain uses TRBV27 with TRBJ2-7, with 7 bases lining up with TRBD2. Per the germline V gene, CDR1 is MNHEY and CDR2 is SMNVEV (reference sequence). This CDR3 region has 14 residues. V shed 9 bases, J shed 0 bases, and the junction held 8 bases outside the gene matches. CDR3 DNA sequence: TGTGCCAGTGGGAGTGGCGGGGGCTCCTACGAGCAGTACTTC. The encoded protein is CASGSGGGSYEQYF.

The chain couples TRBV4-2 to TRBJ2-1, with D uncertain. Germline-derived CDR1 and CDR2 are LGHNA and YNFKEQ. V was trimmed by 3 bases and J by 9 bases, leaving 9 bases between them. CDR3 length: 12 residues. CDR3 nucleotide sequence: TGTGCCAGCAGCCAGCCCCTAGGTGAGCAGTTCTTC. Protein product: CASSQPLGEQFF.

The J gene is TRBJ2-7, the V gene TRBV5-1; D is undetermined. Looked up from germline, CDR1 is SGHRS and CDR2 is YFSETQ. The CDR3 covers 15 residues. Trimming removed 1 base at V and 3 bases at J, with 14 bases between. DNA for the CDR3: TGCGCCAGCAGCTTGACTACGGATTATCTCTACGAGCAGTACTTC. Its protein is CASSLTTDYLYEQYF.

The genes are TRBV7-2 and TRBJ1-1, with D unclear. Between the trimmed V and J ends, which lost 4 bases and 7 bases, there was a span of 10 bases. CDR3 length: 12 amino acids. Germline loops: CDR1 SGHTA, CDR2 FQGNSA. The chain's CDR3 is CASSSSPFEAFF. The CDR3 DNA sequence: TGTGCCAGCAGCTCCTCACCGTTTGAAGCTTTCTTT.

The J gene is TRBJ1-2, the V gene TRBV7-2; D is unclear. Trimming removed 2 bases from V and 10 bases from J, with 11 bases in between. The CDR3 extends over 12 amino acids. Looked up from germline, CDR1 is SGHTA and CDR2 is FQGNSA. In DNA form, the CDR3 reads TGTGCCAGCAGCTTAATCCCTGTCGACTACACCTTC. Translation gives CASSLIPVDYTF.

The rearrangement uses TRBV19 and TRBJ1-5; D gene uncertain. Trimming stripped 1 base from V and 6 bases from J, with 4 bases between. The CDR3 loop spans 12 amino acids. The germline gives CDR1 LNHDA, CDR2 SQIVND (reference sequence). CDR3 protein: CASSIGAQPQHF. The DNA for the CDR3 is TGTGCCAGTAGTATAGGGGCTCAGCCCCAGCATTTT.

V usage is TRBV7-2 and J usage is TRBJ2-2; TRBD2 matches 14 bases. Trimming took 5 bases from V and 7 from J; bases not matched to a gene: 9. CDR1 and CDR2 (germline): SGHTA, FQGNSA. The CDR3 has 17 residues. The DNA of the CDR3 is TGTGCCAGCAGCAAGGGACTAGCGGGGGCCGGGTACGGGGAGCTGTTTTTT. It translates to CASSKGLAGAGYGELFF. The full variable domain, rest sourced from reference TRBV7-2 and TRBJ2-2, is GAGVSQSPSNKVTEKGKDVELRCDPISGHTALYWYRQSLGQGLEFLIYFQGNSAPDKSGLPSDRFSAERTGGSVSTLTIQRTQQEDSAVYLCASSKGLAGAGYGELFFGEGSRLTVL.

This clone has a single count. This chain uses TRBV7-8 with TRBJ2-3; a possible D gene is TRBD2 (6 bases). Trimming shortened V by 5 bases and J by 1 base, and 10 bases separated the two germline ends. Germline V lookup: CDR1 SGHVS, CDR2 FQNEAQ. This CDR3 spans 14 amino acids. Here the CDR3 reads CASSPPGGTDTQYF. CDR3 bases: TGTGCCAGCAGCCCTCCGGGGGGCACAGATACGCAGTATTTT.

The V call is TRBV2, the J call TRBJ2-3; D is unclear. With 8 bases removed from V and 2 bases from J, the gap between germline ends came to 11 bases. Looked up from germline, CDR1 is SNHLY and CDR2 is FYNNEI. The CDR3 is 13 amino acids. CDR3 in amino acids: CASLGLSTDTQYF. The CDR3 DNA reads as TGTGCCAGCTTGGGTCTATCCACAGATACGCAGTATTTT.

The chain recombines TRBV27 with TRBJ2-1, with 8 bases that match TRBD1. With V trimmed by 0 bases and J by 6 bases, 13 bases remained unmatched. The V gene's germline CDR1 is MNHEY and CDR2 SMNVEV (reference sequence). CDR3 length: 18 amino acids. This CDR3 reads CASSLSGFRTGLSNEQFF. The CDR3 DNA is TGTGCCAGCAGTTTATCGGGGTTTAGGACAGGGTTGAGCAATGAGCAGTTCTTC.

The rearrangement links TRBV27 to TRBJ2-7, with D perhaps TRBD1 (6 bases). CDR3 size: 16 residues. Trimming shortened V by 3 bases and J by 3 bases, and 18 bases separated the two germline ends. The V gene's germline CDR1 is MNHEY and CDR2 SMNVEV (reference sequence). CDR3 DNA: TGTGCCAGCAGTTTTTCCCTCGGACAGCTTTACTACGAGCAGTACTTC. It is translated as CASSFSLGQLYYEQYF.

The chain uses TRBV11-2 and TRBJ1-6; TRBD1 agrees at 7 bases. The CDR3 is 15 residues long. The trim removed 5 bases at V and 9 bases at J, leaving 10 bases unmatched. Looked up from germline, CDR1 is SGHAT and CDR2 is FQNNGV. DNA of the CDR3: TGTGCCAGCAGCCCCCAGGGGGGATCGATTTCACCCCTCCACTTT. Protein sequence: CASSPQGGSISPLHF.

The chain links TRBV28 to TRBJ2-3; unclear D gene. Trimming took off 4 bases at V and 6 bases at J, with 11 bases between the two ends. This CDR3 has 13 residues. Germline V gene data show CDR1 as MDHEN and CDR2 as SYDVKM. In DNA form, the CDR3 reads TGTGCCAGCAGTTCCTTGCGGTGGGATACGCAGTATTTT. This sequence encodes CASSSLRWDTQYF. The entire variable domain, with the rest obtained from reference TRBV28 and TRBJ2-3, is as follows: DVKVTQSSRYLVKRTGEKVFLECVQDMDHENMFWYRQDPGLGLRLIYFSYDVKMKEKGDIPEGYSVSREKKERFSLILESASTNQTSMYLCASSSLRWDTQYFGPGTRLTVL.

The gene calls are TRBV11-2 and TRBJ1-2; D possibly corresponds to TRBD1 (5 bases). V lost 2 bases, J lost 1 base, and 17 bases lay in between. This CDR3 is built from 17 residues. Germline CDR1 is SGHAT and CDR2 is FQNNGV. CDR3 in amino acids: CASSLHWAGRINYGYTF. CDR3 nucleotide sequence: TGTGCCAGCAGCTTACATTGGGCAGGGAGGATTAACTATGGCTACACCTTC.

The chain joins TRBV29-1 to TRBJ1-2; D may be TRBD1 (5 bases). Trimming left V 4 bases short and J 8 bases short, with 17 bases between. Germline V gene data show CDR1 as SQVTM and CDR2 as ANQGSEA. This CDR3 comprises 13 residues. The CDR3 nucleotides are TGCAGCGTTGGGCGAAGGGGATCCGGGGGCTACACCTTC. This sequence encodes CSVGRRGSGGYTF.

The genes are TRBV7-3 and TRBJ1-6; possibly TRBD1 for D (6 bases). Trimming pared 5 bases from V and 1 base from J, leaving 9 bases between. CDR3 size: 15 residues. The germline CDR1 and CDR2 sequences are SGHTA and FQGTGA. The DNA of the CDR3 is TGTGCCAGCAGCATTACAGGGTCCTATAATTCACCCCTCCACTTT. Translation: CASSITGSYNSPLHF.

CDR3 sequence (DNA): TGTGCCAGCAGCCAGAAACGGACTAGCGGGGGGGCTGGTGCCTACAATGAGCAGTTCTTC. Amino acid sequence: CASSQKRTSGGAGAYNEQFF. The chain carries TRBV13 and TRBJ2-1; 15 bases are a match to TRBD2. Per germline, CDR1 PRHDT and CDR2 FYEKMQ (reference sequence). The CDR3 runs 20 residues. Trimming cost V 5 bases and J 2 bases; bases outside gene matches: 13.

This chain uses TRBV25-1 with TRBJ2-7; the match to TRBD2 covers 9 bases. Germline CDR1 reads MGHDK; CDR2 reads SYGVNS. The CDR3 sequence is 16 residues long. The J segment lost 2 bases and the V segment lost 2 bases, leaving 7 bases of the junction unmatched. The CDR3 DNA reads TGTGCCAGCAGTGAAAGTGTAGCGGGAGTGACCTACGAGCAGTACTTC. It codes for CASSESVAGVTYEQYF.

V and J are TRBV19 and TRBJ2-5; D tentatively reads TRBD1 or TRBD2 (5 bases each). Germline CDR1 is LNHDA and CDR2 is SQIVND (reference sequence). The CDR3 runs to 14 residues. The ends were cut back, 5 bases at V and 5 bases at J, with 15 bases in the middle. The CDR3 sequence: CASSPGDEWETQYF. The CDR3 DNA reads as TGTGCCAGTAGTCCCGGGGACGAGTGGGAGACCCAGTACTTC.

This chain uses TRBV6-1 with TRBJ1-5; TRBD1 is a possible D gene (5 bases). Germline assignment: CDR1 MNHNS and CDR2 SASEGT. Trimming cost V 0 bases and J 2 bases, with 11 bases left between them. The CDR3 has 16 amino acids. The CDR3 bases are TGTGCCAGCAGTGAAGCGCTAGGGGTGGGCAATCAGCCCCAGCATTTT. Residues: CASSEALGVGNQPQHF.

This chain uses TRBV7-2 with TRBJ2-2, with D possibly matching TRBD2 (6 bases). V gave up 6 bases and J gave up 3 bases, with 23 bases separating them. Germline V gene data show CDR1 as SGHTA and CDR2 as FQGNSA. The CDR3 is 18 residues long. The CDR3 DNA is TGTGCCAGCAGTTCCTTTCGAGTAGCCCGGGAGCACACCGGGGAGCTGTTTTTT. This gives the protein CASSSFRVAREHTGELFF.

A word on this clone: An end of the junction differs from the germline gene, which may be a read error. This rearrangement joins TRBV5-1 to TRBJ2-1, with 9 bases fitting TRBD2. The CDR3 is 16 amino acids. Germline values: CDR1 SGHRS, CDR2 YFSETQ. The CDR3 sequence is CASSFLAGSSYNGQFF. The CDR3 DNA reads TGCGCCAGCAGCTTCCTAGCGGGGAGCTCCTACAATGGGCAGTTCTTC.

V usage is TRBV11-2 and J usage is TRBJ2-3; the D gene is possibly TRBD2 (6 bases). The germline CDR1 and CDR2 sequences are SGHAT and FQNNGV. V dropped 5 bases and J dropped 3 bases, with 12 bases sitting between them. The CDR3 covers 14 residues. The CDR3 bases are TGTGCCAGCAGCAAAATGGAGGGAACAGATACGCAGTATTTT. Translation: CASSKMEGTDTQYF.

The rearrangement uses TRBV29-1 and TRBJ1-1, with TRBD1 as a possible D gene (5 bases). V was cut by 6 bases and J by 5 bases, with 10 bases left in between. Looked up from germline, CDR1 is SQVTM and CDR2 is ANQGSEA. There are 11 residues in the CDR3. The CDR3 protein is CSVRRDTEAFF. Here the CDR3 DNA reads TGCAGCGTGCGCAGGGATACTGAAGCTTTCTTT.

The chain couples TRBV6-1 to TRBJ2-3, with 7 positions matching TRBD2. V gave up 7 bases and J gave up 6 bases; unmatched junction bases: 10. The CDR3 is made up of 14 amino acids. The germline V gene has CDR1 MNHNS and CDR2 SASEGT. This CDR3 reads CASIGLGKPDTQYF. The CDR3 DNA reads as TGTGCCAGCATAGGACTAGGCAAGCCGGATACGCAGTATTTT.

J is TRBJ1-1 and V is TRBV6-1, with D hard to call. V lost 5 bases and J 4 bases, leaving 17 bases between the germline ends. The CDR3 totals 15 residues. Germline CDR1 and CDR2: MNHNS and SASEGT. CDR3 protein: CASSQRLARGTEAFF. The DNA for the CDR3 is TGTGCCAGCAGTCAAAGACTCGCCCGGGGCACTGAAGCTTTCTTT.